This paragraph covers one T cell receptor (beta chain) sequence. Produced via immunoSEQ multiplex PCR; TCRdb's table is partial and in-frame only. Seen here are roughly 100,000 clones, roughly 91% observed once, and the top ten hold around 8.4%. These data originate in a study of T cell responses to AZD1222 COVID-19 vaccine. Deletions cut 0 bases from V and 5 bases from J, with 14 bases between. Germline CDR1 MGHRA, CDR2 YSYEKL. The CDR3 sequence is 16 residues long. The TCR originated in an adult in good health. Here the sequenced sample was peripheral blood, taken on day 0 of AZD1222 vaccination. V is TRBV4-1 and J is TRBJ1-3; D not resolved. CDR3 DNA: TGCGCCAGCAGCCAAGATTTGCGGGGAGGGAGAAACACCATATATTTT. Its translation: CASSQDLRGGRNTIYF.